The 17 T cell receptor beta chains listed next were all sequenced from one sample in a study of T cells in Graves' hyperthyroidism and ophthalmopathy. Amplification targeted TCR beta CDR3 regions from RNA transcripts. Researchers ran a first-round RT-PCR on the TCR CDR3 using the HTBI primer set. MiXCR, applied by TCRdb to the multiplex PCR reads, yields one record per CDR3 protein. The table includes some 350,000 distinct CDR3 sequences, around 14% detected once. What was sequenced was blood. The receptors shown here come from a woman under 30 with Graves' hyperthyroidism that later progressed to Graves' ophthalmopathy.

In its sample, this clonotype was seen many times. A junction end diverges from the germline sequence, so it may reflect a read error. The V call is TRBV7-7, the J call TRBJ2-3; D is unresolved. Germline V lookup: CDR1 SSHAT, CDR2 FNYEAQ (reference sequence). This CDR3 has 13 amino acids. The CDR3 DNA reads as TGTGCTAGCAGCTTAAGACTGACAGATACGCAGTATTTT. Residues: CASSLRLTDTQYF.

This clonotype was counted at least ten times. The chain recombines TRBV28 with TRBJ2-5; D is uncertain. The CDR3 length is 13 residues. V was shortened by 4 bases and J by 0 bases, with 6 bases between the two germline ends. Germline CDR1 reads MDHEN; CDR2 reads SYDVKM. CDR3 nucleotides: TGTGCCAGCAGTTACAGAAACCAAGAGACCCAGTACTTC. This codes for CASSYRNQETQYF.

This clonotype was seen more than once but under ten times. This chain connects TRBV6-6 to TRBJ2-1; the match to TRBD2 covers 14 bases. CDR3 length: 20 residues. V shed 0 bases and J 0 bases; nucleotides not matched to a gene: 7. CDR1 and CDR2 from the germline V gene are MNHNY and SVGAGI (reference sequence). CDR3 sequence: CASSYSGLAGESSSYNEQFF. The CDR3 DNA follows: TGTGCCAGCAGTTACTCGGGACTAGCGGGAGAGAGTAGCTCCTACAATGAGCAGTTCTTC.

The rearrangement uses TRBV10-2 and TRBJ2-2, with 11 positions matching TRBD2. Per the germline V gene, CDR1 is WSHSY and CDR2 is SAAADI. V shed 5 bases, J shed 6 bases, and the junction held 5 bases outside the gene matches. The CDR3 has 15 residues. The CDR3 loop is CASSLLAGAPGELFF. The DNA for the CDR3 is TGCGCCAGCAGTTTACTAGCGGGAGCCCCCGGGGAGCTGTTTTTT.

This chain links TRBV9 with TRBJ2-5; 12 bases agree with TRBD2. CDR3 size: 19 residues. J was trimmed by 1 base and V by 0 bases; bases with no gene match: 10. CDR1 and CDR2 from the germline V gene are SGDLS and YYNGEE. The CDR3, as DNA: TGTGCCAGCAGCGTAGGAGTACTAGCGGGAGGTGAGGGCCAAGAGACCCAGTACTTC. Amino acids: CASSVGVLAGGEGQETQYF.

This clonotype was picked up many times. The chain carries TRBV28 and TRBJ2-5; TRBD2 matches at 12 bases. The V gene end was trimmed by 6 bases and the J gene end by 1 base; junction bases not matched to a gene: 12. The CDR3 loop spans 18 amino acids. CDR1 MDHEN and CDR2 SYDVKM come from the germline V gene. The CDR3 bases are TGTGCCAGCAGCCCCAGAGTAGGACTAGCGGGGACCCAAGAGACCCAGTACTTC. Its protein product is CASSPRVGLAGTQETQYF.

This clonotype was seen at least ten times. The chain carries TRBV28 and TRBJ2-4, with 9 bases aligning to TRBD1. Germline values: CDR1 MDHEN, CDR2 SYDVKM. The CDR3 consists of 16 residues. Trimming removed 6 bases from V and 3 bases from J; junction bases left unmatched: 9. In DNA form, the CDR3 reads TGTGCCAGCAGCCCTTACAGGGGGCGAGGCAAAAACATTCAGTACTTC. It translates to CASSPYRGRGKNIQYF.

This clonotype appeared many times. The rearrangement uses TRBV10-3 and TRBJ2-7; TRBD1 aligns across 9 bases. Germline CDR1 reads ENHRY; CDR2 reads SYGVKD. J was trimmed by 2 bases and V by 0 bases; bases with no gene match: 2. CDR3 size: 15 residues. CDR3 nucleotides: TGTGCCATCAGTGAGTCGACAGGGGGTACCTACGAGCAGTACTTC. It yields the protein CAISESTGGTYEQYF.

This clonotype was recorded many times. The chain has TRBV11-2 and TRBJ2-1; no clear D. The germline gives CDR1 SGHAT, CDR2 FQNNGV. Trimming took 0 bases from V and 8 from J, leaving 11 bases between them. This CDR3 has 14 residues. The CDR3 DNA is TGTGCCAGCAGCTTAGATTTTAGTGGGTATGAGCAGTTCTTC. Its protein product is CASSLDFSGYEQFF.

This sequence joins TRBV19 and TRBJ2-1; D perhaps matches TRBD1 (5 bases). Germline-derived CDR1 and CDR2 are LNHDA and SQIVND (reference sequence). V lost 7 bases to trimming and J lost 7 bases, with 14 bases between them. There are 13 residues in the CDR3. DNA of the CDR3: TGTGCCAGTACCGGATTGGGGCAGAATGAGCAGTTCTTC. The encoded protein is CASTGLGQNEQFF.

This clonotype was counted at least ten times. The gene calls are TRBV3-1 and TRBJ2-1; D unclear. Trimming pared 6 bases from V and 3 bases from J, leaving 3 bases between. The V gene's germline CDR1 is LGHDT and CDR2 YNNKEL (reference sequence). The CDR3 contains 11 residues. This CDR3 reads CASSNYNEQFF. CDR3 DNA sequence: TGTGCCAGCAGTAACTACAATGAGCAGTTCTTC.

V usage is TRBV5-6 and J usage is TRBJ2-3; D gene uncertain. This CDR3 is 14 amino acids long. Trimming removed 1 base at V and 4 bases at J, with 10 bases between. Germline V lookup: CDR1 SGHDT, CDR2 YYEEEE. The CDR3 sequence is CASSLWSAPDTQYF. The CDR3 DNA reads as TGTGCCAGCAGCTTGTGGTCCGCCCCAGATACGCAGTATTTT.

V usage is TRBV4-1 and J usage is TRBJ1-3, with D maybe TRBD1 (5 bases). Germline CDR1 is MGHRA and CDR2 is YSYEKL. V dropped 5 bases and J dropped 3 bases, with 14 bases sitting between them. CDR3 length equals 15 residues. DNA for the CDR3: TGCGCCAGCAGCGAAGGGTCAGGGTATGGAAACACCATATATTTT. Protein product: CASSEGSGYGNTIYF.

This clonotype showed up just a few times. V gene TRBV5-6 combines with J gene TRBJ2-1; perhaps TRBD2 as D (5 bases). The CDR3 has 13 residues. The ends were cut back, 4 bases at V and 3 bases at J, with 8 bases in the middle. Germline assignment: CDR1 SGHDT and CDR2 YYEEEE. The CDR3 reads CASSPGIYNEQFF. CDR3 sequence (DNA): TGTGCCAGCAGCCCGGGGATCTACAATGAGCAGTTCTTC.

The chain is built from TRBV10-3 and TRBJ2-7, with D maybe TRBD1 (6 bases). Trimming removed 0 bases from V and 3 bases from J, with 9 bases in between. This CDR3 has 14 residues. Germline V lookup: CDR1 ENHRY, CDR2 SYGVKD. The chain's CDR3 is CAISESNRVYEQYF. The CDR3 DNA reads TGTGCCATCAGTGAGTCCAACAGGGTCTACGAGCAGTACTTC.

The chain carries TRBV5-1 and TRBJ2-1, with D possibly TRBD1 on 5 matching bases. Germline V gives CDR1 SGHRS, CDR2 YFSETQ. The CDR3 extends over 14 amino acids. Trimming removed 7 bases from V and 4 bases from J, with 15 bases in between. CDR3 sequence: CASGDSNKYNEQFF. CDR3 nucleotides: TGCGCCAGCGGAGACAGTAATAAGTACAATGAGCAGTTCTTC. Complete variable domain (other parts from reference TRBV5-1 and TRBJ2-1): KAGVTQTPRYLIKTRGQQVTLSCSPISGHRSVSWYQQTPGQGLQFLFEYFSETQRNKGNFPGRFSGRQFSNSRSEMNVSTLELGDSALYLCASGDSNKYNEQFFGPGTRLTVL.

This clonotype was observed at least ten times. The rearrangement uses TRBV2 and TRBJ2-1; 9 bases agree with TRBD1. After removal of 7 bases from V and 3 bases from J, the junction contained 4 bases not matched to a gene. The CDR3 extends over 14 amino acids. Germline CDR1 SNHLY, CDR2 FYNNEI. Here the CDR3 DNA reads TGTGCCAGCACGGACAGGGGATTCTACAATGAGCAGTTCTTC. Translation gives CASTDRGFYNEQFF.